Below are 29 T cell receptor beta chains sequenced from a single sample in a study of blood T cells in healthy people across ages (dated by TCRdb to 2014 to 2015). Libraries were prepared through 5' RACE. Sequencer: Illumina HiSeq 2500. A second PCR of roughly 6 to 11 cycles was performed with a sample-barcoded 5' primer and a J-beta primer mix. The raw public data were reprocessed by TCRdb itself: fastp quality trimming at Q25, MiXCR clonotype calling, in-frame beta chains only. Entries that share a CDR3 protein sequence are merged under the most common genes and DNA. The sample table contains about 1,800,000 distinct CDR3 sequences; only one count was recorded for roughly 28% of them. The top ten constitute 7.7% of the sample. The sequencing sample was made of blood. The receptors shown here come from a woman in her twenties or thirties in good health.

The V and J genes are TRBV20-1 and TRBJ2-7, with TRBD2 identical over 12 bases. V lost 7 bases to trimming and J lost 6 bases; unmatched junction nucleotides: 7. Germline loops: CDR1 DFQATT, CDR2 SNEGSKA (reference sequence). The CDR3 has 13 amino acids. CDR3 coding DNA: TGCAGTGTTTCACTAGCGGGGGGCTGCGAGCAGTACTTC. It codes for CSVSLAGGCEQYF.

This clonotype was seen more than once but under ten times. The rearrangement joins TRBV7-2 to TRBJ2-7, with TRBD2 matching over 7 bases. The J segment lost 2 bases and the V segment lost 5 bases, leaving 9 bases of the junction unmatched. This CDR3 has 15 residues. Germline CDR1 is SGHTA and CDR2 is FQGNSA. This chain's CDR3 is CASSRLAEPTYEQYF. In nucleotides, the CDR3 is TGTGCCAGCAGCCGGCTAGCGGAACCCACCTACGAGCAGTACTTC.

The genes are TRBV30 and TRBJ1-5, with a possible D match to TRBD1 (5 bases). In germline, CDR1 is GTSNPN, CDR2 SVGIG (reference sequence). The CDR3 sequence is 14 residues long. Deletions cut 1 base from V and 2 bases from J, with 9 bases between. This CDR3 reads CAWSAGQGNQPQHF. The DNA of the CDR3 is TGTGCCTGGAGTGCAGGGCAAGGCAATCAGCCCCAGCATTTT.

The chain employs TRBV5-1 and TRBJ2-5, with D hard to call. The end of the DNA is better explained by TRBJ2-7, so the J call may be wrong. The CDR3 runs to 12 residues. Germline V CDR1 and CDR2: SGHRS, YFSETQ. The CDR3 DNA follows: TGCGCCAGCAGCGGATCTGGGCTCGAGCAGTACTTC. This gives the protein CASSGSGLEQYF.

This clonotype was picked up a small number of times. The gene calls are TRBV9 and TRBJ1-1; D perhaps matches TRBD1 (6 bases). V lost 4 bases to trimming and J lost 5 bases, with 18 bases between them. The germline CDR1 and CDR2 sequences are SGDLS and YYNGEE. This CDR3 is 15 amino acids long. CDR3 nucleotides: TGTGCCAGCAGCCCCGGGGGCTCCCAGGGGACTGAAGCTTTCTTT. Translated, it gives CASSPGGSQGTEAFF.

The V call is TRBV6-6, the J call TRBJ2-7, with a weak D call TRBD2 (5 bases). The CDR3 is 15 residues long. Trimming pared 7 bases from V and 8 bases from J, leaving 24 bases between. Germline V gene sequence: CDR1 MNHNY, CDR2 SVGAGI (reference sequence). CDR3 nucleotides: TGTGCCAGCACCAACTTCGACCGGGCCCACGGGAAGCAGTACTTC. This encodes CASTNFDRAHGKQYF.

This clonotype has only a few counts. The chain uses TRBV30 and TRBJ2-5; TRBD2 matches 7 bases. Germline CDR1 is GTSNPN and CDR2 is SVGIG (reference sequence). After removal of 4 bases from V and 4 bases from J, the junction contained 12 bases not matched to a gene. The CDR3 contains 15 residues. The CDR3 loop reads CAWNGAGVSRETQYF. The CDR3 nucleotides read TGTGCCTGGAATGGGGCGGGAGTTAGTCGAGAGACCCAGTACTTC.

Here the CDR3 DNA reads TGCGCCAGCAGCCAAGACCCTAAGGGTGAGCAGTTCTTC. Translated, it gives CASSQDPKGEQFF. The genes are TRBV4-1 and TRBJ2-1; the D is unclear. Trimming removed 0 bases from V and 9 bases from J, with 9 bases in between. CDR1 is MGHRA, CDR2 YSYEKL, per germline. The CDR3 consists of 13 residues.

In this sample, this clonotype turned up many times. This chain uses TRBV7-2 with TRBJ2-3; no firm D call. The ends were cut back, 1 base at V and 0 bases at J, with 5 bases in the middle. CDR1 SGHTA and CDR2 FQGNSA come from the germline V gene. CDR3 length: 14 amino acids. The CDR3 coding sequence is TGTGCCAGCAGCTTAGTCCCTAGCACAGATACGCAGTATTTT. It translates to CASSLVPSTDTQYF.

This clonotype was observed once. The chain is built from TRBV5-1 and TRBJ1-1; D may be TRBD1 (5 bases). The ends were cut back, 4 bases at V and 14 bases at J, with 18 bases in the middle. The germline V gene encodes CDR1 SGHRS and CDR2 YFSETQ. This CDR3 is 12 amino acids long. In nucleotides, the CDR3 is TGCGCCAGCAGCGAGTCAACAGGACGTTCCTTCTTT. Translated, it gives CASSESTGRSFF.

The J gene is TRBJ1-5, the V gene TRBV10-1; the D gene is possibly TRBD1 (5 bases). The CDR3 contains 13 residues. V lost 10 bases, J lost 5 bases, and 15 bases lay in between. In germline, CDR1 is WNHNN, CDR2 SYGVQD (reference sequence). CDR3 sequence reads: CAKIGEGDQPQHF. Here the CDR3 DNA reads TGCGCCAAGATAGGGGAAGGGGATCAGCCCCAGCATTTT.

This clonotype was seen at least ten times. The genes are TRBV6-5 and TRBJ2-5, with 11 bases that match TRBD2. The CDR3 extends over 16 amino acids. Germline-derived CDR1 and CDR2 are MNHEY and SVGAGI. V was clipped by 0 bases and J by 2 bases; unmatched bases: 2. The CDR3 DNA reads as TGTGCCAGCAGTTACTCAGGGACTAGCGGTCAAGAGACCCAGTACTTC. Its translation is CASSYSGTSGQETQYF.

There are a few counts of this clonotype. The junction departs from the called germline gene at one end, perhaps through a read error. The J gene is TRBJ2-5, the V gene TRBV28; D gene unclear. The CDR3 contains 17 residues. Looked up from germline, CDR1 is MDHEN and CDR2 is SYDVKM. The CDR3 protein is CASSRLYVLAPKEAQYF. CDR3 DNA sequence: TGTGCCAGCAGCCGTCTCTATGTTCTGGCACCTAAAGAGGCCCAGTACTTC.

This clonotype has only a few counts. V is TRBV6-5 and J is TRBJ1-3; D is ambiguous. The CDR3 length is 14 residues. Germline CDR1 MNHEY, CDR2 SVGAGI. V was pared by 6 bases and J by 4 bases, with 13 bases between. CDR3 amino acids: CASRQARSGNTIYF. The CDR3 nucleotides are TGTGCCAGCAGGCAAGCGAGGTCGGGAAACACCATATATTTT.

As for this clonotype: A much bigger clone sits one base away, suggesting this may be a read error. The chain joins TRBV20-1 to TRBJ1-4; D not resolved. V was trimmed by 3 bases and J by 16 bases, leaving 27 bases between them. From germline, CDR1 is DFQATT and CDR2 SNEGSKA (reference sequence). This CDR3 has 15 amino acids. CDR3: CSASTASRFPDTQFF. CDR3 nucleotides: TGCAGTGCTAGCACAGCTAGTAGGTTCCCAGATACGCAGTTTTTT.

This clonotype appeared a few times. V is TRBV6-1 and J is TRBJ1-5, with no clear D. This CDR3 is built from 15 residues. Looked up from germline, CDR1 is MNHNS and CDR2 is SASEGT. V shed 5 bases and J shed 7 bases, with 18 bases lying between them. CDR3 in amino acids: CASSPDWTAIQPQHF. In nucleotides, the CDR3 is TGTGCCAGCAGTCCCGACTGGACCGCCATCCAGCCCCAGCATTTT.

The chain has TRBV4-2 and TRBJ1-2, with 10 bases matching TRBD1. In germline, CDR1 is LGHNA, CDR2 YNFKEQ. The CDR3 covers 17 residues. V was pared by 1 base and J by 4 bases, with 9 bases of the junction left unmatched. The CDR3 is CASSQGTGGRGTYGYTF. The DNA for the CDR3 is TGTGCCAGCAGCCAAGGGACAGGGGGGAGAGGGACCTATGGCTACACCTTC.

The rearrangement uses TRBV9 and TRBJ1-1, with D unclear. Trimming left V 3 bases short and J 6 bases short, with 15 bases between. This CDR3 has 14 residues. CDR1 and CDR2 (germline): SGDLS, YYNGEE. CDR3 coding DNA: TGTGCCAGCAGCGCAGTGGTGGGAAACGCTGAAGCTTTCTTT. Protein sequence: CASSAVVGNAEAFF.

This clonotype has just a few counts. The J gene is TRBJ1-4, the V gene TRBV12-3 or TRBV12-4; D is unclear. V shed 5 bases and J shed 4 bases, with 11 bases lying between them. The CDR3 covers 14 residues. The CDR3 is CASSLAWGNEKLFF. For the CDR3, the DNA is TGTGCCAGCAGTCTGGCTTGGGGTAATGAAAAACTGTTTTTT.

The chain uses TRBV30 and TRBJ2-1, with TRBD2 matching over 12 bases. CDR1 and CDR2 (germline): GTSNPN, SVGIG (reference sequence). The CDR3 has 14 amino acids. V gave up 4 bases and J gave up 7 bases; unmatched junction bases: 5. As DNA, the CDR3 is TGTGCCTGGAAAAGGACTAGCGGGGCGAATGAGCAGTTCTTC. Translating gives CAWKRTSGANEQFF.

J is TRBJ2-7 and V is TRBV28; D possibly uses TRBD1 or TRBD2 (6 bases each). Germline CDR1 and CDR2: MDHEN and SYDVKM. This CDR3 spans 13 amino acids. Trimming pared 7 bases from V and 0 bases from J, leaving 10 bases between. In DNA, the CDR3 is TGTGCCAGCACCGGGGGCCTCTCCTACGAGCAGTACTTC. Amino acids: CASTGGLSYEQYF.

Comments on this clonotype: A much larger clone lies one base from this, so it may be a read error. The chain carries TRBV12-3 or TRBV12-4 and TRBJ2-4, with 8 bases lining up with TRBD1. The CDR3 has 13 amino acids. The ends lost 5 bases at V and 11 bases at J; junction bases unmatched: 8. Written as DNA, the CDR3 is TGTGCCAGCAGTATAAACAGGGGGGACGTTCAGTACTTC. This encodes CASSINRGDVQYF.

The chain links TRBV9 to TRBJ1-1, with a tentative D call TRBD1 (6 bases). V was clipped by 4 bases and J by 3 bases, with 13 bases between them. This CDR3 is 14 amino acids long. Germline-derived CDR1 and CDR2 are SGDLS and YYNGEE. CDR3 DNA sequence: TGTGCCAGCAGCATCGTACAGGGAGACACTGAAGCTTTCTTT. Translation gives CASSIVQGDTEAFF.

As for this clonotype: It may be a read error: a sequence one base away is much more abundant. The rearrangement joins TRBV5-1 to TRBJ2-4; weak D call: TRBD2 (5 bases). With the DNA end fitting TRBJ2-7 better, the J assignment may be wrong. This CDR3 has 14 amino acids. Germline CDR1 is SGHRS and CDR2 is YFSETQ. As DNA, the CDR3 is TGCGCCGGCAGCCCTAGCTCCCAGTCGGGCGAGCAGTACTTC. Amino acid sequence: CAGSPSSQSGEQYF.

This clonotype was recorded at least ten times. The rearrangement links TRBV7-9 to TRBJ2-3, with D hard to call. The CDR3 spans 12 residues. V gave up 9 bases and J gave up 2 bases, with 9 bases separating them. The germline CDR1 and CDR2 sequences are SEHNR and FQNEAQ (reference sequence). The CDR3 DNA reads TGTGCCAGGGACCTGATCACAGATACGCAGTATTTT. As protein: CARDLITDTQYF.

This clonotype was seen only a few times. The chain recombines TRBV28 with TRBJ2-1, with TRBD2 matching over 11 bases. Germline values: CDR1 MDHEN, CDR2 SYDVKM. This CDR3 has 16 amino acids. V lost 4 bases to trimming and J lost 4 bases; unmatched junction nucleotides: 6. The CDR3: CASSSPIAGGYNEQFF. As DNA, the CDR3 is TGTGCCAGCAGTTCACCCATAGCGGGGGGGTACAATGAGCAGTTCTTC.

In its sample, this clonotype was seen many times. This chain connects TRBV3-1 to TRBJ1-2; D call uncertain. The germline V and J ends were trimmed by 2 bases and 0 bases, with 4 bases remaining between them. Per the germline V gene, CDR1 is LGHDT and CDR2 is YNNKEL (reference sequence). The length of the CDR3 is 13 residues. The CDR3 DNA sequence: TGTGCCAGCAGCCAAAGGGCTAACTATGGCTACACCTTC. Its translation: CASSQRANYGYTF.

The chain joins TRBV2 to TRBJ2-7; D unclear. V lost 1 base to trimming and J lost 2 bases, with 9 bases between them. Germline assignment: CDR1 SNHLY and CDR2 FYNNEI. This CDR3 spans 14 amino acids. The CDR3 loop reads CASSEGRQAYEQYF. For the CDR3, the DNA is TGTGCCAGCAGTGAAGGGCGGCAAGCCTACGAGCAGTACTTC. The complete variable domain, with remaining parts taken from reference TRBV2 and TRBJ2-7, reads EPEVTQTPSHQVTQMGQEVILRCVPISNHLYFYWYRQILGQKVEFLVSFYNNEISEKSEIFDDQFSVERPDGSNFTLKIRSTKLEDSAMYFCASSEGRQAYEQYFGPGTRLTVT.

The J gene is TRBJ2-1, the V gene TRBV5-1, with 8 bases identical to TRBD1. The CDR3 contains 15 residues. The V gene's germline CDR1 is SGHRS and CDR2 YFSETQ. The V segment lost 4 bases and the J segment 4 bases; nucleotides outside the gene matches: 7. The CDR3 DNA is TGCGCCAGCAGCCTGGACAGGGCCCAGTACAATGAGCAGTTCTTC. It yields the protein CASSLDRAQYNEQFF.